One and the same sample provided the 10 T cell receptor beta chains below, sequenced in a study of blood T cell repertoires in COVID-19. Here immunoSEQ multiplex PCR was the method, and the copy in TCRdb shows in-frame clones only, minus some. Among some 200,000 clones listed, 83% were seen once. Sequencing was carried out using peripheral blood. The receptor set was obtained from a woman aged 25-40 years with COVID-19, enrolled during active disease.

The rearrangement joins TRBV14 to TRBJ2-1; D is possibly TRBD2 (5 bases). The CDR3 consists of 16 residues. Trimming removed 0 bases from V and 3 bases from J, with 12 bases in between. Germline V gene sequence: CDR1 SGHDN, CDR2 FVKESK. The CDR3 loop is CASSQDGGLLYNEQFF. As DNA, the CDR3 is TGTGCCAGCAGCCAAGATGGAGGACTCCTCTACAATGAGCAGTTCTTC.

The J gene is TRBJ2-5, the V gene TRBV21-1; TRBD1, the table's D call, was not compared with the DNA. TRBV21-1 is recorded as a pseudogene. CDR3 length: 15 amino acids. CDR3 in amino acids: CASPVSTGDQETQYF. For the CDR3, the DNA is TGTGCCAGCCCCGTGTCAACAGGGGACCAAGAGACCCAGTACTTC.

The CDR3 DNA sequence: TGCAGTGCTAGTGGACGGACTAGCGGCTCCTACGAGCAGTACTTC. Translation: CSASGRTSGSYEQYF. This sequence joins TRBV20-1 and TRBJ2-7; 10 bases are a match to TRBD2. The germline CDR1 and CDR2 sequences are DFQATT and SNEGSKA (reference sequence). The trim removed 3 bases at V and 0 bases at J, leaving 5 bases unmatched. This CDR3 is 15 amino acids long.

This clone was counted only a few times. The CDR3 sequence: CASSYPGGADGYTF. The CDR3 DNA is TGTGCCAGCAGTTACCCAGGGGGCGCGGATGGCTACACCTTC. V and J are TRBV7-2 and TRBJ1-2; TRBD1 agrees at 8 bases. Germline V gives CDR1 SGHTA, CDR2 FQGNSA. The CDR3 consists of 14 residues. The J segment lost 6 bases and the V segment lost 6 bases, leaving 9 bases of the junction unmatched.

CDR3 coding DNA: TGCGCCAGCAACCCGGGACTAGCGGGGGGGACTAGCACAGATACGCAGTATTTT. This gives the protein CASNPGLAGGTSTDTQYF. This rearrangement joins TRBV5-1 to TRBJ2-3; TRBD2 aligns across 16 bases. Germline CDR1 reads SGHRS; CDR2 reads YFSETQ. The CDR3 runs 18 residues. The ends lost 6 bases at V and 0 bases at J; junction bases unmatched: 7.

Details on this clone: The same CDR3 arises from other DNA sequences in this sample as well. The chain combines TRBV2 with TRBJ2-7; the D gene is possibly TRBD1 (5 bases). The ends were cut back, 6 bases at V and 2 bases at J, with 8 bases in the middle. CDR3 length equals 12 residues. Per germline, CDR1 SNHLY and CDR2 FYNNEI. The CDR3 DNA is TGTGCCAGCAGAGACAGAACCTACGAGCAGTACTTC. Protein: CASRDRTYEQYF.

This clone was observed once. The chain joins TRBV5-1 to TRBJ1-2; tentatively, D is TRBD1 (5 bases). V lost 4 bases to trimming and J lost 7 bases, with 17 bases between them. This CDR3 has 14 residues. Germline V gene data show CDR1 as SGHRS and CDR2 as YFSETQ. The CDR3 nucleotides are TGCGCCAGCAGCCTGGGACTTGACAGAGTTGGCTACACCTTC. It translates to CASSLGLDRVGYTF.

The J gene is TRBJ1-5, the V gene TRBV19; D possibly corresponds to TRBD1 (5 bases). Germline CDR1 LNHDA, CDR2 SQIVND (reference sequence). V lost 7 bases, J lost 7 bases, and 17 bases lay in between. This CDR3 contains 14 residues. The DNA for the CDR3 is TGTGCCAGTAAAGGTGGGGGGGTCAGGCAGCCCCAGCATTTT. Translated, it gives CASKGGGVRQPQHF.

This clone was seen only once. This chain joins TRBV7-8 and TRBJ2-7; tentative D call: TRBD1 (6 bases). Trimming took off 6 bases at V and 3 bases at J, with 9 bases between the two ends. The germline V gene has CDR1 SGHVS and CDR2 FQNEAQ. CDR3 length: 12 amino acids. CDR3 DNA: TGTGCCAGCAGAGAACAGGGCTACGAGCAGTACTTC. Translated, it gives CASREQGYEQYF.

This clone was recorded a few times. The chain carries TRBV7-7 and TRBJ2-5; perhaps TRBD2 as D (5 bases). The CDR3 has 15 residues. In germline, CDR1 is SSHAT, CDR2 FNYEAQ (reference sequence). V shed 5 bases and J shed 5 bases, with 18 bases lying between them. In nucleotides, the CDR3 is TGTGCCAGCAGCCCAGCGAGCCCGGGATCGGAGACCCAGTACTTC. Its protein is CASSPASPGSETQYF.